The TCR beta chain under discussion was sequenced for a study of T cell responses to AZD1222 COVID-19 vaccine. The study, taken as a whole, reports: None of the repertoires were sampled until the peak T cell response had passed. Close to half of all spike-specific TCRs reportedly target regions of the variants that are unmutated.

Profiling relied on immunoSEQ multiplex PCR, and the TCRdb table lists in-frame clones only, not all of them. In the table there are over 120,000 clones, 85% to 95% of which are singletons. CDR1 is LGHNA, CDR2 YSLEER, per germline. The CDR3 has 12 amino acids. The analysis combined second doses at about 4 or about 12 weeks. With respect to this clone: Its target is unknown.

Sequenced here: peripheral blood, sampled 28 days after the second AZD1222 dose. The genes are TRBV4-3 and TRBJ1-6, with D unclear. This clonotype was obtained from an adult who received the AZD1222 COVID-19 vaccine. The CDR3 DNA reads TGCGCTAGTGGAGGAGTTAATTCACCCCTCCACTTT. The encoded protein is CASGGVNSPLHF.